The rows below give T cell receptor beta chains drawn from one sample of a study of molecular identifiers for immune sequencing clone quantification. TCRdb re-analysed the PCR reads in MiXCR, keeping a single row per CDR3 protein. This sample carries 490,000 or so distinct CDR3 sequences, about 20% of them seen once, and the ten largest clones take around 0.84%. What was sequenced was naive CD8+ T cells from blood, with Jurkat cell RNA spiked in. All receptors derive from a human donor in good health. Some libraries in this study had Jurkat cell RNA spiked in. Both conserved end residues are part of each CDR3. D genes are given only for firm matches. The size entry is marked missing in some rows and otherwise reads once, few, many or a size class.

V gene	J gene	clone size	D gene	CDR3 DNA	CDR3 protein
TRBV4-1	TRBJ2-3	few	TRBD2	TGCGCCAGCAGCCAAGTCCTCTCTAGCGGGAGGACAGATACGCAGTATTTT	CASSQVLSSGRTDTQYF
TRBV20-1	TRBJ1-2	few	TRBD1	TGCAGTGCGGAGACAGGGGGAATCTATGGCTACACCTTC	CSAETGGIYGYTF
TRBV12-3/TRBV12-4	TRBJ2-1	.	TRBD2	TGTGCCAGCAGCCACCCCGCGGGAGGGCCGTCCTTC	CASSHPAGGPSF
TRBV7-2	TRBJ2-7	.	.	TGTGCCAGCAGCATCGACTTTTTTTACGAGCAGTACTTC	CASSIDFFYEQYF
TRBV27	TRBJ2-1	few	.	TGTGCCAGCAGTTTACTACTTGGGCCAACCTATGAGCAGTTCTTC	CASSLLLGPTYEQFF
TRBV30	TRBJ2-3	many	.	TGTGCCTGGAGTGTGTCAGCGTACACAGATACGCAGTATTTT	CAWSVSAYTDTQYF
TRBV4-1	TRBJ1-2	few	.	TGCGCCAGCAGCCAAGACGCCAGTATTACTGGCTACACCTTC	CASSQDASITGYTF
TRBV7-9	TRBJ2-7	few	TRBD1	TGTGCCAGCAGCTTAGAGACAGGGGTGATATACGAGCAGTACTTC	CASSLETGVIYEQYF
TRBV9	TRBJ2-7	many	TRBD2	TGTGCCAGCAGCGTGGAGGGACTAGCGGGTGCCTACGAGCAGTACTTC	CASSVEGLAGAYEQYF
TRBV30	TRBJ1-1	many	.	TGTGCCTGGAATTTGGGAGACATGAACACTGAAGCTTTCTTT	CAWNLGDMNTEAFF
TRBV6-5	TRBJ2-1	.	TRBD2	TGTGCCAGCAGTTATGGTATGGCGGGAGGGCCAGTTGAGCAGTTCTTC	CASSYGMAGGPVEQFF
TRBV20-1	TRBJ2-3	.	.	TGCAGTGCCCCGGACATCCTGGGTGGCACAGATACGCAGTATTTT	CSAPDILGGTDTQYF
TRBV11-2	TRBJ1-5	few	TRBD1	TGTGCCAGCAGCTTAGGGGACAGTCAGCCCCAGCATTTT	CASSLGDSQPQHF
TRBV12-3/TRBV12-4	TRBJ1-2	.	TRBD1	TGTGCCAGCAGCTTAGGGGGCGCAGGCGTTGTCGATAACTATGGCTACACCTTC	CASSLGGAGVVDNYGYTF
TRBV6-5	TRBJ1-2	many	.	TGTGCCAGCAGCCCCACCGGGGGCCTCCATATCAACACCTTC	CASSPTGGLHINTF
TRBV3-1	TRBJ2-2	.	.	TGTGCCAGCAGCCGCCGGGACTCCTCTCTTACCGGGGAGCTGTTTTTT	CASSRRDSSLTGELFF
TRBV9	TRBJ1-1	.	.	TGTGCCAGCAGCGTAGCTTCGGCAGATGGAGCTTTCTTT	CASSVASADGAFF
TRBV6-1	TRBJ1-2	.	.	TGTGCCAGCAGTGGATTCGGGGGGCCGTTATTTCAAGGCTATGGCTACACCTTC	CASSGFGGPLFQGYGYTF
TRBV19	TRBJ1-2	few	.	TGTGCCAGTAAGGAGGTGCAATCTAACTATGGCTACACCTTC	CASKEVQSNYGYTF
TRBV27	TRBJ2-2	few	.	TGTGCCAGCAGTAGGGGAGTGAACACCGGGGAGCTGTTTTTT	CASSRGVNTGELFF
TRBV7-2	TRBJ2-1	many	.	TGTGCCAGCAGCAATCGCAATGAGCAGTTCTTC	CASSNRNEQFF
TRBV29-1	TRBJ2-1	.	.	TGCAGCGTGGGGACGGTGGGTTACAATGAGCAGTTCTTC	CSVGTVGYNEQFF
TRBV6-5	TRBJ2-2	.	.	TGTGCCAGCAGTTACGGGTTGGGGACCGGGGAGCTGTTTTTT	CASSYGLGTGELFF
TRBV7-9	TRBJ2-3	.	TRBD2	TGTGCCAGCAGCTCGCTACTAGCGGGGGCCACCCTGGGGCAGTATTTT	CASSSLLAGATLGQYF
TRBV14	TRBJ2-3	few	TRBD2	TGTGCCAGCAGCCAAGTCCTAGCGGGGTTCACAGATACGCAGTATTTT	CASSQVLAGFTDTQYF
TRBV12-3/TRBV12-4	TRBJ2-3	many	TRBD2	TGTGCCAGCAGTCCCGGGACTAGCGACACAGATACGCAGTATTTT	CASSPGTSDTDTQYF
TRBV6-2/TRBV6-3	TRBJ1-5	few	.	TGTGCCAGCAGTTACTCGAGACAGTCCAATCAGCCCCAGCATTTT	CASSYSRQSNQPQHF
TRBV28	TRBJ1-4	few	.	TGTGCCAGCAGCCTTAGGACAGCGGGTGAAAAACTGTTTTTT	CASSLRTAGEKLFF
TRBV27	TRBJ2-7	many	.	TGTGCCAGCAGCCCGATCCCCGGGGACTCCTACGAGCAGTACTTC	CASSPIPGDSYEQYF